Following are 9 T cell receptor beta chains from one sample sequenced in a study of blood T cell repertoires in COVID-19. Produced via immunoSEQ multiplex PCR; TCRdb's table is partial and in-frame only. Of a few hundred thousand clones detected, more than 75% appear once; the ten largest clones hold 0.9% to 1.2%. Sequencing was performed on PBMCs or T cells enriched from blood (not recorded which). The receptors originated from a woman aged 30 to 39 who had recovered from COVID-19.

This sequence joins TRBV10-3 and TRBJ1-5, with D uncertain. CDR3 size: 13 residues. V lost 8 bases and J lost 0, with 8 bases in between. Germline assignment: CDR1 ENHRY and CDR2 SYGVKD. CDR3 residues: CAIQRDSNQPQHF. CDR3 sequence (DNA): TGTGCCATCCAGCGGGATAGCAATCAGCCCCAGCATTTT.

As DNA, the CDR3 is TGTGCCAGCAGCCGAGGCGGGGCGAACAATCAGCCCCAGCATTTT. It is translated as CASSRGGANNQPQHF. This rearrangement joins TRBV7-9 to TRBJ1-5; D perhaps matches TRBD1 (5 bases). The CDR3 is 15 amino acids. Germline CDR1 and CDR2: SEHNR and FQNEAQ (reference sequence). V lost 5 bases to trimming and J lost 3 bases, with 14 bases between them.

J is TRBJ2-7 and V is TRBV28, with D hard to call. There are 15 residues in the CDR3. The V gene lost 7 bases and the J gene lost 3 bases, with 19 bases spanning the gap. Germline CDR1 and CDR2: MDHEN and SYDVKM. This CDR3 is CASTLGGTSYYEQYF. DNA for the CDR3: TGTGCCAGCACCCTTGGCGGCACCAGTTACTACGAGCAGTACTTC.

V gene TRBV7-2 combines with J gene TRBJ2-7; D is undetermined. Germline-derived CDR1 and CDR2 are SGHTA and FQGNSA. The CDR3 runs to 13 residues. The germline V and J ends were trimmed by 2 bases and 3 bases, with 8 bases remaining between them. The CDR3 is CASSLTRSYEQYF. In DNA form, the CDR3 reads TGTGCCAGCAGCTTAACGAGGAGCTACGAGCAGTACTTC.

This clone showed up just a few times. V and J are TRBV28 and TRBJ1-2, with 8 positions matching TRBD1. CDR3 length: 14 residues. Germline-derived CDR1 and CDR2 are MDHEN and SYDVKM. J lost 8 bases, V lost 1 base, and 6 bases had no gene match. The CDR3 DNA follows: TGTGCCAGCAGTTTATTCCCGACAGGGGACGGCTACACCTTC. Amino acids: CASSLFPTGDGYTF.

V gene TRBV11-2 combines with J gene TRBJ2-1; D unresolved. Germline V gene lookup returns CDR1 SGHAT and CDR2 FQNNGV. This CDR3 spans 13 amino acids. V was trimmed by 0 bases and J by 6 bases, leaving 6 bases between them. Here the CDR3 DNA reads TGTGCCAGCAGCTTAGACTCCGTCAATGAGCAGTTCTTC. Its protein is CASSLDSVNEQFF.

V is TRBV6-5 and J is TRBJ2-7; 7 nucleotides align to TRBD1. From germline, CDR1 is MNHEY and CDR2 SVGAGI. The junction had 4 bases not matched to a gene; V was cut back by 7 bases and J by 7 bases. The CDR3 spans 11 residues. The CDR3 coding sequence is TGTGCCAGCACACAGGGGTGGGAGCAGTACTTC. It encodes CASTQGWEQYF.

CDR3 sequence: CASSEARGAGVTEAFF. For the CDR3, the DNA is TGTGCCAGCAGTGAAGCGCGAGGGGCAGGGGTCACTGAAGCTTTCTTT. V gene TRBV6-1 combines with J gene TRBJ1-1; weak D call: TRBD1 (6 bases). Germline V lookup: CDR1 MNHNS, CDR2 SASEGT. V lost 0 bases to trimming and J lost 4 bases, with 15 bases between them. This CDR3 has 16 amino acids.

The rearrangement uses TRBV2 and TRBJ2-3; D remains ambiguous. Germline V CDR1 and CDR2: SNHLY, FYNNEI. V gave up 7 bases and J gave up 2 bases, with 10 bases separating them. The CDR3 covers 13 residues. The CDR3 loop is CASNRAPTDTQYF. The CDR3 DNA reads TGTGCCAGCAACCGCGCCCCCACAGATACGCAGTATTTT. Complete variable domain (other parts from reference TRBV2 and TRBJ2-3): EPEVTQTPSHQVTQMGQEVILRCVPISNHLYFYWYRQILGQKVEFLVSFYNNEISEKSEIFDDQFSVERPDGSNFTLKIRSTKLEDSAMYFCASNRAPTDTQYFGPGTRLTVL.